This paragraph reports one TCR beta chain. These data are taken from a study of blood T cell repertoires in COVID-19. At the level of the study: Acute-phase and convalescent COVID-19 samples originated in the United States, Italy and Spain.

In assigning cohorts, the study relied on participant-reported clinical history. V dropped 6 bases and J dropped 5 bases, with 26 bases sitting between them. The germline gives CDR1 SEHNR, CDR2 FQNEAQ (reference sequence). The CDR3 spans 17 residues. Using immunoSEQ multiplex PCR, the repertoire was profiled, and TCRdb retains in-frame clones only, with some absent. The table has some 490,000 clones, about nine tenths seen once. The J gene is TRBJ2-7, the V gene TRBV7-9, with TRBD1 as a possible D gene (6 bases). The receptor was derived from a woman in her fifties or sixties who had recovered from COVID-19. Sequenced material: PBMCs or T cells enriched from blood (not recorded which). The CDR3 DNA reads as TGTGCCAGCAGTCCCTACTTCTCGACAGGTTTTGTCCACGAGCAGTACTTC. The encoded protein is CASSPYFSTGFVHEQYF.